The 10 T cell receptor beta chains listed next were all sequenced from one sample in a study of cytomegalovirus exposure and HLA in healthy donors. PCR primers comprised 60 Vbeta and 13 Jbeta primers. Repertoires were generated with immunoSEQ multiplex PCR, while TCRdb's copy carries only in-frame clones and drops some. The sample contains around 200,000 clones, about 89% of which appear only once. Sequenced sample: PBMCs. The receptors here all came from a woman under 30 in good health and CMV-seronegative.

The chain recombines TRBV7-9 with TRBJ1-1; tentative D call: TRBD1 (6 bases). V was trimmed by 4 bases and J by 3 bases, leaving 12 bases between them. This CDR3 is built from 14 residues. Germline CDR1 is SEHNR and CDR2 is FQNEAQ (reference sequence). The CDR3 region is CASSSQGSDTEAFF. As DNA, the CDR3 is TGTGCCAGCAGCTCCCAGGGGTCGGACACTGAAGCTTTCTTT.

This rearrangement joins TRBV7-9 to TRBJ2-7, with 7 bases matching TRBD1. The junction had 9 bases not matched to a gene; V was cut back by 0 bases and J by 1 base. The V gene's germline CDR1 is SEHNR and CDR2 FQNEAQ (reference sequence). There are 17 residues in the CDR3. In DNA, the CDR3 is TGTGCCAGCAGCTTAGCTTACCAAAGGGACAGTTCCTACGAGCAGTACTTC. Protein product: CASSLAYQRDSSYEQYF.

The chain has TRBV5-1 and TRBJ2-1; 11 nucleotides line up with TRBD2. Trimming took 1 base from V and 0 from J; bases not matched to a gene: 6. The CDR3 spans 18 residues. From germline, CDR1 is SGHRS and CDR2 YFSETQ. The CDR3 nucleotides are TGCGCCAGCAGCTTGAGGGGTAGCGGGAGGGGCTCCTACAATGAGCAGTTCTTC. Translating it yields CASSLRGSGRGSYNEQFF. Complete variable domain (other parts from reference TRBV5-1 and TRBJ2-1): KAGVTQTPRYLIKTRGQQVTLSCSPISGHRSVSWYQQTPGQGLQFLFEYFSETQRNKGNFPGRFSGRQFSNSRSEMNVSTLELGDSALYLCASSLRGSGRGSYNEQFFGPGTRLTVL.

The chain carries TRBV11-2 and TRBJ2-4, with TRBD2 as a possible D gene (6 bases). The CDR3 totals 16 residues. Per the germline V gene, CDR1 is SGHAT and CDR2 is FQNNGV. V lost 4 bases and J lost 8, with 21 bases in between. CDR3 in DNA: TGTGCCAGCAGCTCTAGCGCATTCGGGGCTATACACATTCAGTACTTC. Residues: CASSSSAFGAIHIQYF.

The chain has TRBV19 and TRBJ2-7; 9 bases align to TRBD1. The J segment lost 1 base and the V segment lost 9 bases, leaving 7 bases of the junction unmatched. This CDR3 comprises 14 residues. Germline values: CDR1 LNHDA, CDR2 SQIVND (reference sequence). As DNA, the CDR3 is TGTGCCAGCAGCCCCGGGACAGGGTCCTACGAGCAGTACTTC. This sequence encodes CASSPGTGSYEQYF.

V is TRBV11-2 and J is TRBJ2-1; 12 bases match TRBD2. The CDR3 contains 16 residues. Germline CDR1 is SGHAT and CDR2 is FQNNGV. V shed 5 bases, J shed 10 bases, and the junction held 12 bases outside the gene matches. The CDR3 DNA sequence: TGTGCCAGCAGCCGACAGCGACTAGCGGGAGCTGGGGAGCAGTTCTTC. It specifies CASSRQRLAGAGEQFF.

The table lists this clone with a count of one. The CDR3, as DNA: TGTGCCAGCAGAATGCGGGGACTAGCGGGGAGTGGCACAGATACGCAGTATTTT. Protein: CASRMRGLAGSGTDTQYF. This chain connects TRBV7-2 to TRBJ2-3; 13 bases are shared with TRBD2. The J segment lost 1 base and the V segment lost 6 bases, leaving 10 bases of the junction unmatched. The germline V gene encodes CDR1 SGHTA and CDR2 FQGNSA. This CDR3 spans 18 amino acids.

The V call is TRBV19, the J call TRBJ2-3; TRBD1 aligns across 10 bases. Germline V gives CDR1 LNHDA, CDR2 SQIVND (reference sequence). There are 15 residues in the CDR3. The trim removed 1 base at V and 5 bases at J, leaving 3 bases unmatched. The CDR3 sequence: CASSIVGTGEDTQYF. The CDR3 DNA reads TGTGCCAGTAGTATAGTGGGGACAGGGGAAGATACGCAGTATTTT.

The rearrangement links TRBV5-1 to TRBJ1-3; perhaps TRBD1 as D (6 bases). The CDR3 sequence is 21 residues long. V lost 6 bases to trimming and J lost 1 base, with 32 bases between them. The germline CDR1 and CDR2 sequences are SGHRS and YFSETQ. DNA of the CDR3: TGCGCCAGCACCTTAAGCCCACGTCGTGTACAGGGATGGGTGTCTGGAAACACCATATATTTT. Protein: CASTLSPRRVQGWVSGNTIYF.

CDR3 coding DNA: TGTGCCAGCAGCCCGGACAAGAACTATGGCTACACCTTC. Protein sequence: CASSPDKNYGYTF. The rearrangement uses TRBV5-6 and TRBJ1-2, with a possible D match to TRBD1 (5 bases). V dropped 4 bases and J dropped 2 bases, with 9 bases sitting between them. Germline CDR1 reads SGHDT; CDR2 reads YYEEEE. The CDR3 runs to 13 residues. The complete variable domain, with remaining parts taken from reference TRBV5-6 and TRBJ1-2, reads DAGVTQSPTHLIKTRGQQVTLRCSPKSGHDTVSWYQQALGQGPQFIFQYYEEEERQRGNFPDRFSGHQFPNYSSELNVNALLLGDSALYLCASSPDKNYGYTFGSGTRLTVV.